This TCR beta chain originates from a study of blood T cell repertoires in COVID-19. Study-level background: Italy, Spain and the United States were the sources of the convalescent and acute COVID-19 samples.

Some clones are missing from TCRdb's copy, which holds only in-frame ones; the method was immunoSEQ multiplex PCR. This sample has 140,000 to 150,000 clones, with approximately 90% found just once. The CDR3 sequence is 13 residues long. Trimming shortened V by 4 bases and J by 5 bases, and 10 bases separated the two germline ends. Germline V lookup: CDR1 SEHNR, CDR2 FQNEAQ (reference sequence). The chain uses TRBV7-9 and TRBJ2-3; TRBD1 might be the D (5 bases). The specimen sequenced was PBMCs or T cells enriched from blood (not recorded which). This TCR was sampled from a man aged 50 to 59 who had recovered from COVID-19. The CDR3 sequence is CASSWGREDTQYF. The CDR3 nucleotides are TGTGCCAGCAGCTGGGGCAGGGAAGATACGCAGTATTTT.